Presented here are 13 T cell receptor beta chains from one specimen sequenced in a study of tumour-infiltrating T cells in Burkitt lymphoma. Assay used: immunoSEQ multiplex PCR; TCRdb lists only in-frame clones, some missing. This sample yields 960 or so clones, of which 10% to 15% are seen a single time; 21% belongs to the top ten. What was sequenced was tumor tissue. Receptors originate from a human donor with Burkitt lymphoma.

The V gene is TRBV11-1, the J gene TRBJ1-1, with D maybe TRBD1 (5 bases). The CDR3 spans 19 residues. The germline CDR1 and CDR2 sequences are SGHAT and FQDESV (reference sequence). Trimming cost V 2 bases and J 0 bases, with 22 bases left between them. CDR3 DNA sequence: TGTGCCAGCAGCTTAAGTCGGGACCGACTCATCCTAATGAACACTGAAGCTTTCTTT. Translated, it gives CASSLSRDRLILMNTEAFF.

The chain links TRBV7-3 to TRBJ2-5, with 9 bases lining up with TRBD1. The CDR3 has 15 residues. The V and J ends lost 5 bases and 5 bases, in that order; junction bases with no gene match: 9. Germline V gene lookup returns CDR1 SGHTA and CDR2 FQGTGA. The CDR3 is CASSPGDRVFETQYF. The DNA of the CDR3 is TGTGCCAGCAGCCCCGGGGACAGGGTGTTTGAGACCCAGTACTTC. Complete variable domain (other parts from reference TRBV7-3 and TRBJ2-5): GAGVSQTPSNKVTEKGKYVELRCDPISGHTALYWYRQSLGQGPEFLIYFQGTGAADDSGLPNDRFFAVRPEGSVSTLKIQRTERGDSAVYLCASSPGDRVFETQYFGPGTRLLVL.

This clone was seen more than once but under ten times. The chain is built from TRBV2 and TRBJ2-3; D might be TRBD2 (6 bases). The CDR3 is made up of 16 amino acids. Germline V gives CDR1 SNHLY, CDR2 FYNNEI. The V end lost 6 bases, the J end lost 3 bases, and 19 bases lay between the germline ends. CDR3 bases: TGTGCCAGCAGCCATCCCAGCGGGCGAATTACAGATACGCAGTATTTT. This translates into CASSHPSGRITDTQYF.

This clone was observed a few times. An end of the junction does not agree with germline; a read error may underlie this. Other nucleotide sequences in the sample specify the same CDR3. V is TRBV29-1 and J is TRBJ2-7; tentative D call: TRBD2 (5 bases). The CDR3 has 10 amino acids. In germline, CDR1 is SQVTM, CDR2 ANQGSEA. The CDR3 nucleotides read TGTAGCGTTGTTGAGGCAGAGCAGTACTTC. It is translated as CSVVEAEQYF.

This clone was recorded a few times. This chain links TRBV28 with TRBJ1-5; TRBD1 agrees at 11 bases. The V segment lost 5 bases and the J segment 6 bases; nucleotides outside the gene matches: 6. CDR1 is MDHEN and CDR2 is SYDVKM in the germline V gene. CDR3 length equals 15 residues. DNA of the CDR3: TGTGCCAGCAGTCCCGGACAGGGGGCGGGTCAGCCCCAGCATTTT. Translated, it gives CASSPGQGAGQPQHF.

This clone was seen only a few times. The chain carries TRBV30 and TRBJ1-5; TRBD1 is a possible D gene (5 bases). V lost 8 bases and J lost 10, with 21 bases in between. Germline V lookup: CDR1 GTSNPN, CDR2 SVGIG (reference sequence). The CDR3 has 13 amino acids. The CDR3 is CATMRQGGGPQHF. The DNA of the CDR3 is TGTGCCACTATGAGGCAGGGCGGGGGACCCCAGCATTTT.

The genes are TRBV9 and TRBJ2-2, with 11 bases matching TRBD2. After removal of 3 bases from V and 0 bases from J, the junction contained 4 bases not matched to a gene. CDR3 length: 17 residues. Germline V gene sequence: CDR1 SGDLS, CDR2 YYNGEE. Written as DNA, the CDR3 is TGTGCCAGCAGCGACCGACTAGCGGGGACGAACACCGGGGAGCTGTTTTTT. Protein sequence: CASSDRLAGTNTGELFF.

The V and J genes are TRBV5-1 and TRBJ2-7; D unclear. Between the trimmed V and J ends, which lost 4 bases and 7 bases, there was a span of 15 bases. From germline, CDR1 is SGHRS and CDR2 YFSETQ. The CDR3 covers 13 residues. CDR3 protein: CASSPLSEREQYF. The CDR3 nucleotides read TGCGCCAGCAGCCCCCTCTCCGAGAGAGAGCAGTACTTC.

This clone was picked up a small number of times. This chain uses TRBV6-5 with TRBJ1-3; D unclear. Trimming left V 0 bases short and J 1 base short, with 10 bases between. This CDR3 is 16 amino acids long. Germline loops: CDR1 MNHEY, CDR2 SVGAGI. CDR3 bases: TGTGCCAGCAGTTACTCGTACAGACCTTCTGGAAACACCATATATTTT. It yields the protein CASSYSYRPSGNTIYF.

This sequence joins TRBV4-1 and TRBJ2-7; D unresolved. Trimming shortened V by 0 bases and J by 0 bases, and 12 bases separated the two germline ends. The CDR3 contains 16 residues. In germline, CDR1 is MGHRA, CDR2 YSYEKL. The CDR3 DNA is TGCGCCAGCAGCCAAGAAGTTGAACAACCCTCCTACGAGCAGTACTTC. Translation: CASSQEVEQPSYEQYF.

CDR3 in amino acids: CASSLDIPATDTQYF. CDR3 in DNA: TGTGCCAGCAGCTTGGATATCCCAGCTACAGATACGCAGTATTTT. V is TRBV5-6 and J is TRBJ2-3, with D uncertain. V was pared by 0 bases and J by 3 bases, with 11 bases between. Germline CDR1 and CDR2: SGHDT and YYEEEE. This CDR3 comprises 15 residues. The full variable domain, with the rest looked up from reference TRBV5-6 and TRBJ2-3, is DAGVTQSPTHLIKTRGQQVTLRCSPKSGHDTVSWYQQALGQGPQFIFQYYEEEERQRGNFPDRFSGHQFPNYSSELNVNALLLGDSALYLCASSLDIPATDTQYFGPGTRLTVL.

This clone was observed a few times. The V and J genes are TRBV2 and TRBJ2-7, with 11 bases fitting TRBD2. Looked up from germline, CDR1 is SNHLY and CDR2 is FYNNEI. Losses at the gene ends were 5 bases for V and 6 bases for J; bases not matched to a gene: 6. The CDR3 runs to 14 residues. CDR3 residues: CASSTSGSRAEQYF. CDR3 in DNA: TGTGCCAGCAGTACTAGCGGGAGTCGTGCCGAGCAGTACTTC.

This clone was seen only a few times. The chain has TRBV7-8 and TRBJ2-3; D gene ambiguous. From germline, CDR1 is SGHVS and CDR2 FQNEAQ. V shed 3 bases and J shed 5 bases, with 15 bases lying between them. The CDR3 spans 15 residues. The CDR3 loop is CASSFQDSSVDTQYF. DNA for the CDR3: TGTGCCAGCAGCTTTCAAGACTCTAGTGTAGATACGCAGTATTTT. Looking up the rest from reference TRBV7-8 and TRBJ2-3 gives the full variable domain: GAGVSQSPRYKVAKRGQDVALRCDPISGHVSLFWYQQALGQGPEFLTYFQNEAQLDKSGLPSDRFFAERPEGSVSTLKIQRTQQEDSAVYLCASSFQDSSVDTQYFGPGTRLTVL.